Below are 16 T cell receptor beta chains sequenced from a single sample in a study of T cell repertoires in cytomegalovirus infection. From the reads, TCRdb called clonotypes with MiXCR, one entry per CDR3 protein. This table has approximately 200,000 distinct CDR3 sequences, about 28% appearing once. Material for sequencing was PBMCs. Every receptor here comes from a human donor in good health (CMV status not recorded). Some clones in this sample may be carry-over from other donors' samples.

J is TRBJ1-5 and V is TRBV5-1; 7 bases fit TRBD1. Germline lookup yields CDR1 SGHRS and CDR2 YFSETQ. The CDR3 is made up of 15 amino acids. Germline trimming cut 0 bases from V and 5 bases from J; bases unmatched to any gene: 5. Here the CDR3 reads CASSLEGAEDQPQHF. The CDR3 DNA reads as TGCGCCAGCAGCTTGGAGGGGGCGGAGGATCAGCCCCAGCATTTT.

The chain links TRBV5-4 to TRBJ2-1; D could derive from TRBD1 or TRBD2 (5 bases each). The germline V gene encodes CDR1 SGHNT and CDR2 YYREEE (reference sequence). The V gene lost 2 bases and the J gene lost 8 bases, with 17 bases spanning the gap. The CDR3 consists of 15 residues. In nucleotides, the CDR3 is TGTGCCAGCAGCTTCACCGGGACCATTGGGGATGAGCAGTTCTTC. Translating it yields CASSFTGTIGDEQFF.

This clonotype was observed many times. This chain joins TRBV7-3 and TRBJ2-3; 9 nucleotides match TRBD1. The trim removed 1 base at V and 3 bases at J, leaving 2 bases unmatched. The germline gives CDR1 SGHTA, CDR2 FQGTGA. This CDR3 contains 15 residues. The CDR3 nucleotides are TGTGCCAGCAGCTTAAGGGGACAGGGTACAGATACGCAGTATTTT. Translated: CASSLRGQGTDTQYF.

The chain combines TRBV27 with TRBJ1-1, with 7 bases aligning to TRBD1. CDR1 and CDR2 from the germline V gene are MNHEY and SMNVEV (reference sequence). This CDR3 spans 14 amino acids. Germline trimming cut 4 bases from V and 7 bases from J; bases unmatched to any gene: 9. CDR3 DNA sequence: TGTGCCAGCAGTTATCGACAGGGCCGAGGTGAAGCTTTCTTT. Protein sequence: CASSYRQGRGEAFF.

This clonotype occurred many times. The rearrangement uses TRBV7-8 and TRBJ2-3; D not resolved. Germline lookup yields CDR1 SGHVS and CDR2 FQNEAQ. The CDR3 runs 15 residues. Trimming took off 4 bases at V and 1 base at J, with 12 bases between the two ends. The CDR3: CASSSTDRRTDTQYF. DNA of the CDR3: TGTGCCAGCAGCTCAACTGACCGACGCACAGATACGCAGTATTTT.

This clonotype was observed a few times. CDR3 sequence reads: CSAVTSGGSYEQYF. The CDR3 nucleotides read TGCAGCGCAGTAACTAGCGGGGGTTCCTACGAGCAGTACTTC. The gene calls are TRBV29-1 and TRBJ2-7, with TRBD2 matching over 11 bases. The V gene's germline CDR1 is SQVTM and CDR2 ANQGSEA. CDR3 length: 14 amino acids. V shed 7 bases and J 1 base; nucleotides not matched to a gene: 6.

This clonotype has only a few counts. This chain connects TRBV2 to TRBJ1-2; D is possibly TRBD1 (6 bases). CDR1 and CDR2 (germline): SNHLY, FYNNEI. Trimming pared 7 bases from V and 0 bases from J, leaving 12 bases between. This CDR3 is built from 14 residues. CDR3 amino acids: CASTRGGPNYGYTF. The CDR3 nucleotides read TGTGCCAGCACCCGAGGGGGGCCTAACTATGGCTACACCTTC.

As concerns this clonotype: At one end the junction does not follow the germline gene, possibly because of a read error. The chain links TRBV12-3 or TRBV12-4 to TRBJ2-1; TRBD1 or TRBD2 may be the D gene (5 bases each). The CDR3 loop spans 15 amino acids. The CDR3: CAGSKYRDRHNEQFF. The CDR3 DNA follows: TGTGCCGGCAGCAAATATCGGGACCGCCACAATGAGCAGTTCTTC.

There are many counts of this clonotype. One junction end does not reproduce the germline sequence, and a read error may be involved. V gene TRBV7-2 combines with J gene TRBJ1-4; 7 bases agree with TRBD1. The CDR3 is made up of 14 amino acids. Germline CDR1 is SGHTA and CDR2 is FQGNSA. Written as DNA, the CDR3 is TGTGCCAGCAGTTTAGACAGGGCCACTGAAAAACTGTTTTTT. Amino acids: CASSLDRATEKLFF.

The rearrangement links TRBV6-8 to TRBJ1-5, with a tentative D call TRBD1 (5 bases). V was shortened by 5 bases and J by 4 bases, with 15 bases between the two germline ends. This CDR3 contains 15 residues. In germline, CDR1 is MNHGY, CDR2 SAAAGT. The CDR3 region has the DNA TGTGCCAGCAGTGCTCACCGGGACCTAAATCAGCCCCAGCATTTT. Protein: CASSAHRDLNQPQHF.

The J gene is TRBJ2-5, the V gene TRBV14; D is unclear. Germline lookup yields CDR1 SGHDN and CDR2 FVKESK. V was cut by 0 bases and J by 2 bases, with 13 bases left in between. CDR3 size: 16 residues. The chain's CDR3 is CASSQDGESLQETQYF. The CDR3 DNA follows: TGTGCCAGCAGCCAAGACGGAGAATCACTACAAGAGACCCAGTACTTC.

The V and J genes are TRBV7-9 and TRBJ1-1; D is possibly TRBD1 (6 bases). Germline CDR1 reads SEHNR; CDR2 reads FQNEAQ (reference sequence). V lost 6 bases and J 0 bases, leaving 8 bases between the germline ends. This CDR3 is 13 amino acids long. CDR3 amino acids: CASRGDMNTEAFF. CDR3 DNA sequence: TGTGCCAGCAGGGGGGACATGAACACTGAAGCTTTCTTT.

The CDR3 DNA follows: TGTGCCAGCAGCCTTACGGGATCTAGCAATCAGCCCCAGCATTTT. This translates into CASSLTGSSNQPQHF. The chain joins TRBV7-2 to TRBJ1-5; D remains ambiguous. CDR1 and CDR2 from the germline V gene are SGHTA and FQGNSA. This CDR3 spans 15 amino acids. Deletions cut 5 bases from V and 0 bases from J, with 11 bases between. The whole variable domain, filled in from reference TRBV7-2 and TRBJ1-5, reads GAGVSQSPSNKVTEKGKDVELRCDPISGHTALYWYRQSLGQGLEFLIYFQGNSAPDKSGLPSDRFSAERTGGSVSTLTIQRTQQEDSAVYLCASSLTGSSNQPQHFGDGTRLSIL.

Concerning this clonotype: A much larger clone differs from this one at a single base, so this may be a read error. This CDR3 reads CASSLAGPHNSPLHF. CDR3 nucleotides: TGTGCCAGCAGCTTAGCGGGACCGCATAATTCACCCCTCCACTTT. The chain has TRBV7-2 and TRBJ1-6; D perhaps matches TRBD1 (5 bases). V was pared by 0 bases and J by 5 bases, with 8 bases between. This CDR3 comprises 15 residues. CDR1 is SGHTA, CDR2 FQGNSA, per germline. The full variable domain, its missing parts supplied by reference TRBV7-2 and TRBJ1-6, is GAGVSQSPSNKVTEKGKDVELRCDPISGHTALYWYRQSLGQGLEFLIYFQGNSAPDKSGLPSDRFSAERTGGSVSTLTIQRTQQEDSAVYLCASSLAGPHNSPLHFGNGTRLTVT.

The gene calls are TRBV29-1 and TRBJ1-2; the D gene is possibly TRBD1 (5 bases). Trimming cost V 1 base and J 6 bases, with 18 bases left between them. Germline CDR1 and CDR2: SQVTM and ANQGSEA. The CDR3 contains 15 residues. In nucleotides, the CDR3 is TGCAGCGTTGAAGGGGGGATTACGAGGCATGATGGCTACACCTTC. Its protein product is CSVEGGITRHDGYTF.

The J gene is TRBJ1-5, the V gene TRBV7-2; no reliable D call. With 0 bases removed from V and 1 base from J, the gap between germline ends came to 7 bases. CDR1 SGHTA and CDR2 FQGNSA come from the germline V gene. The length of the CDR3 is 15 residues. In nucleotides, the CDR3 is TGTGCCAGCAGCTTAGCCCCATTCAGCAATCAGCCCCAGCATTTT. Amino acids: CASSLAPFSNQPQHF.